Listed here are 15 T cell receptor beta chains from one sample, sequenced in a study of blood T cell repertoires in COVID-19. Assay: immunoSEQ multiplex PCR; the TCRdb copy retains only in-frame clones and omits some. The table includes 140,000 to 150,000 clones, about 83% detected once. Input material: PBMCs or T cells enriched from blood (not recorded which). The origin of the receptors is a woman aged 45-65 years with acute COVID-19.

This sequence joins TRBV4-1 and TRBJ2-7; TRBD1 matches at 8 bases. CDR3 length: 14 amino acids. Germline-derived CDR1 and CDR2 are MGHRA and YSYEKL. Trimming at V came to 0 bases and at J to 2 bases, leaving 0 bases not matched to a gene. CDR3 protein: CASSQDRGPYEQYF. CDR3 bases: TGCGCCAGCAGCCAAGACAGGGGGCCCTACGAGCAGTACTTC.

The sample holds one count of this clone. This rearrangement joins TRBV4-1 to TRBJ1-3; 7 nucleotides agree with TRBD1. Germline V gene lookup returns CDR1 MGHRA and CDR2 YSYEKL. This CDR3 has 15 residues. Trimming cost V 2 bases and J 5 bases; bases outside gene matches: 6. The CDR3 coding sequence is TGCGCCAGCAGCCAACACGACAGGGACAGAAACACCATATATTTT. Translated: CASSQHDRDRNTIYF.

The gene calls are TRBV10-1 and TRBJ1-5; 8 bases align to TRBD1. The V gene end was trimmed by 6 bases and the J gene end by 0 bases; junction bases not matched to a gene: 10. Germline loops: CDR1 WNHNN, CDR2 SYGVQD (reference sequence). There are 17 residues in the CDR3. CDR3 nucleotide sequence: TGCGCCAGCAGGGAGGACAGGGTTTGGGATAGCAATCAGCCCCAGCATTTT. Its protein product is CASREDRVWDSNQPQHF.

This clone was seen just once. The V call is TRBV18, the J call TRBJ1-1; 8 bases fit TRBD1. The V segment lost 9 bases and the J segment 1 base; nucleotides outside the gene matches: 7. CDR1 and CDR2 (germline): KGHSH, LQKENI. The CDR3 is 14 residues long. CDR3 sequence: CASSVDRANTEAFF. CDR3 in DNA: TGTGCCAGTTCGGTGGACAGGGCGAACACTGAAGCTTTCTTT.

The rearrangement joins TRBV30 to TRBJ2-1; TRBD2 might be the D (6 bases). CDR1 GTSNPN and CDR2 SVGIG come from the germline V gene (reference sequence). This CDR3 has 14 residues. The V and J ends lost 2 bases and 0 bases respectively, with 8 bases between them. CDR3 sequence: CAWSLADSYNEQFF. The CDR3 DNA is TGTGCCTGGAGTTTAGCGGACTCCTACAATGAGCAGTTCTTC. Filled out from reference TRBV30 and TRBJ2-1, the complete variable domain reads SQTIHQWPATLVQPVGSPLSLECTVEGTSNPNLYWYRQAAGRGLQLLFYSVGIGQISSEVPQNLSASRPQDRQFILSSKKLLLSDSGFYLCAWSLADSYNEQFFGPGTRLTVL.

The CDR3 reads CASRTQVPPYEQYF. CDR3 nucleotide sequence: TGTGCCAGCAGAACACAGGTTCCCCCCTACGAGCAGTACTTC. V and J are TRBV27 and TRBJ2-7, with D perhaps TRBD1 (5 bases). The CDR3 sequence is 14 residues long. The V end was cut by 6 bases, the J end by 2 bases, with 14 bases between. The germline CDR1 and CDR2 sequences are MNHEY and SMNVEV (reference sequence).

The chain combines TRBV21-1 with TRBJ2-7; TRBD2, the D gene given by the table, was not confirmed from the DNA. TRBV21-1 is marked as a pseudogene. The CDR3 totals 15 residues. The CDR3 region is CASSKDLLSSYEQYF. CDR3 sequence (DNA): TGTGCCAGCAGCAAAGACTTACTAAGCTCCTACGAGCAGTACTTC.

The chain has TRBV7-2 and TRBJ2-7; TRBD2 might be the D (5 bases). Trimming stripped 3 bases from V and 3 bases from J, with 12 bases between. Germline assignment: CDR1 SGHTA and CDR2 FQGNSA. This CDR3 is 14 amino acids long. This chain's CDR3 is CASSFSTSNYEQYF. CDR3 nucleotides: TGTGCCAGCAGCTTTTCTACTAGTAACTACGAGCAGTACTTC.

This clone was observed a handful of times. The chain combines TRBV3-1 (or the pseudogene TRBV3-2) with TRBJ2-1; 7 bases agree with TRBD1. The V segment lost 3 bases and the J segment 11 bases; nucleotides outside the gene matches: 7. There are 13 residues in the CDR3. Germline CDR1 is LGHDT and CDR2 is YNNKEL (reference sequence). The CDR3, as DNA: TGTGCCAGCAGCCAGGTACAGGGGACCCAGCAGTTCTTC. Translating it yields CASSQVQGTQQFF.

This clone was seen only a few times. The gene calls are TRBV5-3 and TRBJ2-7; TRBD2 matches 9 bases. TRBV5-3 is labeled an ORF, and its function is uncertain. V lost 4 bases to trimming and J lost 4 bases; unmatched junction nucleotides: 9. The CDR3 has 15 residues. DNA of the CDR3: TGTGCCAGAAGCCCAATAGCGGGAGCGAGGTACGAGCAGTACTTC. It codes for CARSPIAGARYEQYF.

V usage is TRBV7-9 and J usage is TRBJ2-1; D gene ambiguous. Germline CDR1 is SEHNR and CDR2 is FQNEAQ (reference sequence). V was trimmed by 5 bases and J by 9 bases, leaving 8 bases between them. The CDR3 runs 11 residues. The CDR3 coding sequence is TGTGCCAGCAGCCCAGACTTTGAGCAGTTCTTC. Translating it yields CASSPDFEQFF.

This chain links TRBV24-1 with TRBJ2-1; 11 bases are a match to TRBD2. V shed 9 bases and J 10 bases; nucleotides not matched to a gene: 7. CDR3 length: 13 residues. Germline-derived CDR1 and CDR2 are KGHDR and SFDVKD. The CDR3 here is CATHSGRVEEQFF. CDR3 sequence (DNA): TGTGCCACCCATAGCGGGAGGGTTGAAGAGCAGTTCTTC.

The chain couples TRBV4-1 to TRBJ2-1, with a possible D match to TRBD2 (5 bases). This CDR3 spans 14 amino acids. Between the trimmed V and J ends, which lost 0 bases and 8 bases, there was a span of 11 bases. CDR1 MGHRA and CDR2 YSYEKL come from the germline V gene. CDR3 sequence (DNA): TGCGCCAGCAGCCAAGAAGTAGCTAGCTATGAGCAGTTCTTC. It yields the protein CASSQEVASYEQFF.

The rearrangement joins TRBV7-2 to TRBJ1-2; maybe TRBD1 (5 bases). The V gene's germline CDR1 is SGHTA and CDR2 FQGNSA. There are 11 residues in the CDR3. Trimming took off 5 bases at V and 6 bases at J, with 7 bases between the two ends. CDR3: CASSTRDGYTF. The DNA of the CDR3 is TGTGCCAGCAGCACCAGGGATGGCTACACCTTC. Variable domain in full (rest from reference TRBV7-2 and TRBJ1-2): GAGVSQSPSNKVTEKGKDVELRCDPISGHTALYWYRQSLGQGLEFLIYFQGNSAPDKSGLPSDRFSAERTGGSVSTLTIQRTQQEDSAVYLCASSTRDGYTFGSGTRLTVV.

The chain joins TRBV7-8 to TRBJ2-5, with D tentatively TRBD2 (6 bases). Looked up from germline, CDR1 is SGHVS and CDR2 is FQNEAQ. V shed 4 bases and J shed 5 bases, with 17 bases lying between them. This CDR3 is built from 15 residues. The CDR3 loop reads CASSWDGGAGETQYF. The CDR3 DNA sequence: TGTGCCAGCAGCTGGGACGGTGGAGCGGGTGAGACCCAGTACTTC.